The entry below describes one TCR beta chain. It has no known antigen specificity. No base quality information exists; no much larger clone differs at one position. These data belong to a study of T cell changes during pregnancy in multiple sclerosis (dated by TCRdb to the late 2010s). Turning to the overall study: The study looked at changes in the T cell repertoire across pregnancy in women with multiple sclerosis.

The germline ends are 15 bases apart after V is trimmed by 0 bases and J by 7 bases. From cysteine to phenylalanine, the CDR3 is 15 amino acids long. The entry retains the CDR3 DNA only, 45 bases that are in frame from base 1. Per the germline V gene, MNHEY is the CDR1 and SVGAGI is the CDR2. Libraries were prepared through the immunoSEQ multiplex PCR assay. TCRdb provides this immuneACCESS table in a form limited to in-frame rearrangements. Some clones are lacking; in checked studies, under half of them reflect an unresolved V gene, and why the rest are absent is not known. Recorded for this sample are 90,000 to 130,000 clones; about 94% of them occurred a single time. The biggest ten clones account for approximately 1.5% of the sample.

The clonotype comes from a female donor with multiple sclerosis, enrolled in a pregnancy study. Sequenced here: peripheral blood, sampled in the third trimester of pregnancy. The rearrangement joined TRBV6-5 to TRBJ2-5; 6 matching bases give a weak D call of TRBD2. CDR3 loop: CASSYSDGSRGTQYF. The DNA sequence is TGTGCCAGCAGTTACTCCGACGGGAGCCGTGGGACCCAGTACTTC.